Following are 14 T cell receptor beta chains from one sample sequenced in a study of regulatory T cells in long-lasting Graves disease. Sample time point: persistent/refractory GD, antithyroid drugs over 5 years with positive TRAb. With RNA extracted from PBMCs as input, the TCR library was made. Arm-PCR with iRepertoire HTBI primers amplified the CDR3 regions for these TCR beta libraries. TCRdb re-called the multiplex PCR reads with MiXCR, one entry per CDR3 protein. The sample includes about 290,000 distinct CDR3 sequences, around 21% of them seen just once. The sample consisted of peripheral blood mononuclear cells (PBMCs), taken when the disease was refractory, from a patient treated with antithyroid drugs. The receptor source for this set is a female donor with Graves disease.

This clonotype has a handful of counts. The V call is TRBV12-3 or TRBV12-4, the J call TRBJ2-1; D gene uncertain. Trimming cost V 4 bases and J 6 bases, with 7 bases left between them. The CDR3 length is 12 residues. CDR3 protein: CASSWLSNEQFF. CDR3 in DNA: TGTGCCAGCAGTTGGCTGAGCAATGAGCAGTTCTTC.

The chain uses TRBV7-9 and TRBJ2-5; no reliable D call. Trimming stripped 1 base from V and 1 base from J, with 7 bases between. From germline, CDR1 is SEHNR and CDR2 FQNEAQ (reference sequence). The CDR3 extends over 14 amino acids. The CDR3 protein is CASSLDVVQETQYF. In DNA form, the CDR3 reads TGTGCCAGCAGCTTAGATGTCGTCCAAGAGACCCAGTACTTC.

V usage is TRBV15 and J usage is TRBJ1-2; D perhaps matches TRBD1 (5 bases). The V gene's germline CDR1 is LNHNV and CDR2 YYDKDF (reference sequence). The ends were cut back, 0 bases at V and 2 bases at J, with 10 bases in the middle. This CDR3 comprises 15 residues. Here the CDR3 reads CATSRDVRQNYGYTF. The CDR3 region has the DNA TGTGCCACCAGCAGAGATGTGCGACAGAACTATGGCTACACCTTC.

For this clonotype: A much larger clone differs from this one at a single base, so this may be a read error. The chain employs TRBV10-3 and TRBJ1-6; D ambiguous. In germline, CDR1 is ENHRY, CDR2 SYGVKD. This CDR3 is 12 amino acids long. Trimming pared 5 bases from V and 6 bases from J, leaving 5 bases between. Here the CDR3 DNA reads TGTGCCATCAGTTACCCTAATTCACCCCTCCACTTT. Encoded protein: CAISYPNSPLHF.

To note about this clonotype: A read error may explain this, as a much larger clone is one base away. The J gene is TRBJ1-4, the V gene TRBV20-1, with D perhaps matching TRBD1 (5 bases). Germline-derived CDR1 and CDR2 are DFQATT and SNEGSKA (reference sequence). The CDR3 has 13 residues. The CDR3 sequence is CSAETAAGEKLLF. The CDR3 coding sequence is TGCAGTGCCGAGACAGCGGCGGGTGAAAAACTGCTTTTT.

The V and J genes are TRBV20-1 and TRBJ2-2; the match to TRBD2 covers 10 bases. The trim removed 6 bases at V and 6 bases at J, leaving 7 bases unmatched. The CDR3 runs to 14 residues. Per the germline V gene, CDR1 is DFQATT and CDR2 is SNEGSKA (reference sequence). The CDR3 DNA reads TGCAGTGCAAGGACTAGCGGAAAACCCGGGGAGCTGTTTTTT. It codes for CSARTSGKPGELFF.

This clonotype was detected many times. CDR3 loop: CASSLDGAGGFSHRETQYF. In DNA, the CDR3 is TGTGCCAGCAGCTTAGACGGCGCAGGGGGATTTAGTCATAGGGAGACCCAGTACTTC. The gene calls are TRBV7-6 and TRBJ2-5, with TRBD1 matching over 7 bases. V lost 1 base and J lost 5; bases outside the gene matches: 19. This CDR3 has 19 amino acids. Germline lookup yields CDR1 SGHVS and CDR2 FNYEAQ.

In its sample, this clonotype was seen many times. The chain combines TRBV13 with TRBJ2-5; D unclear. The CDR3 is made up of 13 amino acids. Germline CDR1 PRHDT, CDR2 FYEKMQ (reference sequence). Trimming took 5 bases from V and 5 from J, leaving 12 bases between them. As DNA, the CDR3 is TGTGCCAGCAGCCCAAGGGTGGGGGAGACCCAGTACTTC. Protein sequence: CASSPRVGETQYF.

At least ten counts were recorded for this clonotype. This chain joins TRBV7-2 and TRBJ1-1; TRBD1 agrees at 10 bases. The germline V gene has CDR1 SGHTA and CDR2 FQGNSA. With 8 bases clipped from V and 4 bases from J, the junction kept 7 bases outside the gene matches. CDR3 size: 14 residues. The CDR3 region is CASAGTGAGTEAFF. Written as DNA, the CDR3 is TGTGCCAGCGCGGGGACAGGGGCGGGCACTGAAGCTTTCTTT.

This clonotype was counted once. The V call is TRBV7-9, the J call TRBJ2-3; D might be TRBD2 (5 bases). Per germline, CDR1 SEHNR and CDR2 FQNEAQ (reference sequence). Trimming took off 5 bases at V and 3 bases at J, with 12 bases between the two ends. The CDR3 runs 14 residues. CDR3 region: CASSPPLVTDTQYF. The CDR3 DNA follows: TGTGCCAGCAGCCCCCCACTAGTTACAGATACGCAGTATTTT. Using reference TRBV7-9 and TRBJ2-3 for the parts outside the CDR3, the full variable domain is DTGVSQNPRHKITKRGQNVTFRCDPISEHNRLYWYRQTLGQGPEFLTYFQNEAQLEKSRLLSDRFSAERPKGSFSTLEIQRTEQGDSAMYLCASSPPLVTDTQYFGPGTRLTVL.

This clonotype came up a few times. The genes are TRBV28 and TRBJ2-7, with D possibly matching TRBD1 (5 bases). This CDR3 is 15 amino acids long. CDR1 and CDR2 (germline): MDHEN, SYDVKM. V lost 7 bases and J lost 3, with 19 bases in between. The CDR3 is CASNPVRAGFYEQYF. The CDR3 DNA is TGTGCCAGCAACCCAGTTCGGGCAGGGTTCTACGAGCAGTACTTC.

The table lists this clonotype with a few counts. V and J are TRBV5-6 and TRBJ1-1; a possible D gene is TRBD1 (5 bases). Germline V gives CDR1 SGHDT, CDR2 YYEEEE. Deletions cut 2 bases from V and 3 bases from J, with 17 bases between. The CDR3 has 16 amino acids. The CDR3 sequence is CASSLRSGGKYTEAFF. The CDR3 nucleotides read TGTGCCAGCAGCTTACGATCGGGGGGGAAGTACACTGAAGCTTTCTTT.

This clonotype was seen more than once but under ten times. The chain links TRBV27 to TRBJ2-1, with TRBD2 as a possible D gene (6 bases). This CDR3 is 16 amino acids long. V was cut by 8 bases and J by 7 bases, with 24 bases left in between. The germline gives CDR1 MNHEY, CDR2 SMNVEV (reference sequence). CDR3 DNA sequence: TGTGCCAGCGGAGTAGGGGAGGCCCTAGGGTATAATGAGCAGTTCTTC. Its translation: CASGVGEALGYNEQFF.

In this sample, this clonotype turned up many times. V and J are TRBV4-1 and TRBJ2-5; 12 bases fit TRBD2. V shed 0 bases and J 3 bases; nucleotides not matched to a gene: 5. Germline V gene data show CDR1 as MGHRA and CDR2 as YSYEKL. The CDR3 contains 17 residues. The CDR3 DNA follows: TGCGCCAGCAGCCAAGATCCCCCTAGCGGGAGGGAAGAGACCCAGTACTTC. Encoded protein: CASSQDPPSGREETQYF.